One and the same sample provided the 14 T cell receptor beta chains below, sequenced in a study of identical twins (dated by TCRdb to 2016 to 2018). Library preparation was by 5' RACE. The sequencing machine was an Illumina HiSeq 2000. In TCRdb, the public reads were trimmed at Q25 with fastp and aligned with MiXCR, with productive beta chains retained. Rows with one shared CDR3 protein collapse into an entry with the most common genes and DNA. The sample contains approximately 1.8 million distinct CDR3 sequences, about 32% of them found a single time. The top ten clones comprise around 0.3% of the sample. Sequences were obtained from cord blood. These receptors came from a newborn girl in good health.

Remarks on this clonotype: A single base separates this from a much larger clone, so it may be a read error. The rearrangement uses TRBV29-1 and TRBJ2-5; TRBD2 might be the D (5 bases). V lost 4 bases, J lost 11 bases, and 17 bases lay in between. The CDR3 is 12 residues long. CDR1 is SQVTM and CDR2 is ANQGSEA in the germline V gene. The CDR3, as DNA: TGCAGCGTTGTGACGGGTCACGGGAAGCAGTACTTC. Translating it yields CSVVTGHGKQYF.

The rearrangement joins TRBV2 to TRBJ1-4; weak D call: TRBD1 (6 bases). The CDR3 is 15 amino acids. CDR1 is SNHLY, CDR2 FYNNEI, per germline. Trimming cost V 7 bases and J 3 bases, with 15 bases left between them. CDR3: CASIVGTGSNEKLFF. CDR3 DNA: TGTGCCAGCATTGTTGGTACAGGGTCTAATGAAAAACTGTTTTTT.

In its sample, this clonotype was seen a few times. This chain joins TRBV11-2 and TRBJ2-5; weak D call: TRBD1 (5 bases). In germline, CDR1 is SGHAT, CDR2 FQNNGV. V lost 5 bases, J lost 11 bases, and 21 bases lay in between. CDR3 length: 14 amino acids. The CDR3 spells CASSPTNRGNEQYF. CDR3 sequence (DNA): TGTGCCAGCAGCCCGACCAATAGGGGAAATGAGCAGTACTTC. The full variable domain, completed using reference TRBV11-2 and TRBJ2-5, is EAGVAQSPRYKIIEKRQSVAFWCNPISGHATLYWYQQILGQGPKLLIQFQNNGVVDDSQLPKDRFSAERLKGVDSTLKIQPAKLEDSAVYLCASSPTNRGNEQYFGPGTRLLVL.

This clonotype was detected a few times. This chain connects TRBV20-1 to TRBJ1-2, with unresolved D. This CDR3 has 13 amino acids. Germline CDR1 DFQATT, CDR2 SNEGSKA (reference sequence). Trimming left V 2 bases short and J 0 bases short, with 7 bases between. This CDR3 reads CSARRHPNYGYTF. The CDR3 coding sequence is TGCAGTGCTAGACGACATCCTAACTATGGCTACACCTTC.

The chain joins TRBV20-1 to TRBJ1-2; no clear D gene. V was clipped by 5 bases and J by 8 bases, with 18 bases between them. The CDR3 extends over 13 amino acids. Germline lookup yields CDR1 DFQATT and CDR2 SNEGSKA (reference sequence). The CDR3: CSAPQLRTSGYTF. The CDR3 nucleotides are TGCAGTGCTCCCCAACTCCGGACTAGCGGCTACACCTTC.

This clonotype was picked up a small number of times. The V call is TRBV20-1, the J call TRBJ2-1; no firm D call. Trimming pared 5 bases from V and 5 bases from J, leaving 4 bases between. This CDR3 has 10 amino acids. The germline CDR1 and CDR2 sequences are DFQATT and SNEGSKA (reference sequence). CDR3 in amino acids: CSAPHNEQFF. CDR3 bases: TGCAGTGCTCCACACAATGAGCAGTTCTTC.

This rearrangement joins TRBV11-2 to TRBJ2-7; D is perhaps TRBD2 (6 bases). The V end was cut by 5 bases, the J end by 7 bases, with 27 bases between. Germline lookup yields CDR1 SGHAT and CDR2 FQNNGV. The CDR3 covers 17 residues. Here the CDR3 reads CASSPPLTGETRNEQYF. In DNA form, the CDR3 reads TGTGCCAGCAGCCCCCCCTTGACGGGAGAAACGCGGAATGAGCAGTACTTC.

CDR3 in amino acids: CATSDYGGTEAFF. For the CDR3, the DNA is TGTGCCACCAGTGATTACGGTGGCACTGAAGCTTTCTTT. V usage is TRBV24-1 and J usage is TRBJ1-1; D is unresolved. The V gene lost 2 bases and the J gene lost 4 bases, with 7 bases spanning the gap. Germline assignment: CDR1 KGHDR and CDR2 SFDVKD. This CDR3 contains 13 residues.

There are many counts of this clonotype. V is TRBV10-3 and J is TRBJ2-7, with D tentatively TRBD1 (5 bases). V dropped 0 bases and J dropped 3 bases, with 9 bases sitting between them. From germline, CDR1 is ENHRY and CDR2 SYGVKD. The CDR3 extends over 14 amino acids. CDR3 sequence: CAISESPQGYEQYF. The CDR3 nucleotides are TGTGCCATCAGTGAGTCCCCCCAGGGCTACGAGCAGTACTTC.

V is TRBV5-4 and J is TRBJ2-5, with unresolved D. The germline gives CDR1 SGHNT, CDR2 YYREEE (reference sequence). The CDR3 contains 16 residues. The V end lost 3 bases, the J end lost 2 bases, and 17 bases lay between the germline ends. DNA of the CDR3: TGTGCCAGCAGCTCCTCTTTGGCGAGGCCGCAAGAGACCCAGTACTTC. This gives the protein CASSSSLARPQETQYF.

This clonotype came up a few times. This chain uses TRBV10-3 with TRBJ1-2; 8 nucleotides agree with TRBD1. With 0 bases clipped from V and 8 bases from J, the junction kept 5 bases outside the gene matches. CDR1 is ENHRY and CDR2 is SYGVKD in the germline V gene. The CDR3 loop spans 14 amino acids. This CDR3 reads CAISESDRVGGYTF. Here the CDR3 DNA reads TGTGCCATCAGTGAGTCGGACAGGGTAGGAGGCTACACCTTC.

This clonotype occurred a few times. The rearrangement links TRBV10-3 to TRBJ2-3; TRBD2 agrees at 9 bases. V lost 6 bases, J lost 2 bases, and 9 bases stayed unmatched. Germline-derived CDR1 and CDR2 are ENHRY and SYGVKD. The CDR3 runs to 16 residues. The CDR3 DNA reads TGTGCCATCAGCTGGGGCGGGAGGGCCTCCACAGATACGCAGTATTTT. This translates into CAISWGGRASTDTQYF.

This sequence joins TRBV21-1 and TRBJ1-5; the D segment call TRBD1 is taken from the table without a DNA check. TRBV21-1 is reported as a pseudogene. The CDR3 length is 17 residues. The CDR3 region has the DNA TGTGCCAGCAGCACCACAGGGGGCAGGAAGAGCAATCAGCCCCAGCATTTT. It translates to CASSTTGGRKSNQPQHF.

The chain combines TRBV7-2 with TRBJ2-1; D perhaps matches TRBD1 (5 bases). The J call is doubtful: the DNA matches TRBJ2-7 better. Germline CDR1 and CDR2: SGHTA and FQGNSA. This CDR3 contains 16 residues. CDR3 nucleotides: TGTGCCAGCAGCTTAGGCCCAGGGAAGTACTACAATGAGCAGTACTTC. Its translation is CASSLGPGKYYNEQYF.